This T cell receptor (beta chain) stems from a study of neurological immune-mediated disorders. This clonotype was detected many times. Described time point: longitudinal time-point 2. The CDR3 totals 13 residues. V lost 2 bases, J lost 5 bases, and 10 bases lay in between. Germline V gene lookup returns CDR1 SGHRS and CDR2 YFSETQ. TCRdb re-derived calls from the 5' RACE reads in MiXCR, one entry per CDR3 protein. The sample holds more than 55,000 distinct CDR3 sequences, 8.5% to 10% seen once. The chain combines TRBV5-1 with TRBJ2-5, with D unclear. This TCR derives from a man aged 25 to 40 in good health. The source material was PBMCs. DNA of the CDR3: TGCGCCAGCAGCTTCCCCCAGGATGAGACCCAGTACTTC. Its translation is CASSFPQDETQYF.